These 14 T cell receptor beta chains were sequenced from one sample in a study of cytomegalovirus exposure and HLA in healthy donors (dated 2017 in TCRdb). Receptor libraries were prepared by the immunoSEQ multiplex PCR assay. For the multiplex PCR, a mixture combining 60 forward primers for TCR Vbeta segments and 13 reverse primers for TCR Jbeta segments was used. The clones in this table, taken by TCRdb from immuneACCESS, are in-frame only. Not every clone is retained; where verified, under half of the shortfall comes from an unresolved V gene, and the cause of the rest is unknown. The sample table shows 150,000 to 250,000 clones, and about four fifths are seen once. The biggest ten clones account for 0.075% to 0.1% of the sample. The specimen was PBMCs. The receptor source for this set is a boy aged 2 to 9 in good health and CMV-seronegative.

In this sample, this clone turned up a few times. The rearrangement joins TRBV5-4 to TRBJ2-5; 10 nucleotides line up with TRBD2. The CDR3 has 16 residues. Trimming took 1 base from V and 4 from J; bases not matched to a gene: 7. In germline, CDR1 is SGHNT, CDR2 YYREEE (reference sequence). The CDR3 here is CASSLRLAGVGETQYF. The DNA for the CDR3 is TGTGCCAGCAGCTTGCGTCTAGCGGGGGTTGGAGAGACCCAGTACTTC.

This chain links TRBV4-1 with TRBJ2-5, with TRBD2 identical over 11 bases. The germline gives CDR1 MGHRA, CDR2 YSYEKL. This CDR3 has 15 residues. The trim removed 1 base at V and 6 bases at J, leaving 4 bases unmatched. The CDR3 DNA reads as TGCGCCAGCAGCCAAGTAGCGGGGGGGCGCAAGACCCAGTACTTC. As protein: CASSQVAGGRKTQYF.

The gene calls are TRBV7-2 and TRBJ1-5, with TRBD1 identical over 8 bases. Per the germline V gene, CDR1 is SGHTA and CDR2 is FQGNSA. This CDR3 has 17 amino acids. V was clipped by 2 bases and J by 9 bases; unmatched bases: 15. CDR3 amino acids: CASSLKGLQGARRPQHF. As DNA, the CDR3 is TGTGCCAGCAGCTTAAAGGGGTTGCAGGGGGCAAGAAGGCCCCAGCATTTT.

The chain is built from TRBV4-1 and TRBJ1-1, with 9 bases lining up with TRBD1. Germline lookup yields CDR1 MGHRA and CDR2 YSYEKL. The CDR3 is 13 amino acids. Losses at the gene ends were 4 bases for V and 6 bases for J; bases not matched to a gene: 3. CDR3: CASSPTGGPEAFF. The CDR3 bases are TGCGCCAGCAGCCCCACAGGGGGCCCTGAAGCTTTCTTT.

This clone has a single count. The gene calls are TRBV19 and TRBJ1-5; no firm D call. Trimming removed 3 bases from V and 0 bases from J, with 15 bases in between. This CDR3 spans 17 amino acids. CDR1 and CDR2 from the germline V gene are LNHDA and SQIVND (reference sequence). CDR3 protein: CASSIRDRMVSNQPQHF. The CDR3 bases are TGTGCCAGTAGTATTCGGGATAGGATGGTTAGCAATCAGCCCCAGCATTTT.

The gene calls are TRBV29-1 and TRBJ2-2, with D maybe TRBD1 (5 bases). CDR1 SQVTM and CDR2 ANQGSEA come from the germline V gene. V lost 6 bases and J 6 bases, leaving 17 bases between the germline ends. CDR3 length: 14 amino acids. This chain's CDR3 is CSVETGAWAGELFF. CDR3 DNA sequence: TGCAGCGTCGAAACAGGTGCATGGGCCGGGGAGCTGTTTTTT.

The CDR3 region has the DNA TGCGCCAGCAGCTTGGCCCCAGCGGGCTCCTACAATGAGCAGTTCTTC. Its translation: CASSLAPAGSYNEQFF. The chain carries TRBV5-1 and TRBJ2-1; D is perhaps TRBD2 (6 bases). Germline CDR1 reads SGHRS; CDR2 reads YFSETQ. CDR3 length: 16 residues. The V and J ends lost 0 bases and 0 bases respectively, with 10 bases between them.

This clone appeared once. This sequence joins TRBV4-1 and TRBJ2-1, with 9 bases aligning to TRBD2. CDR1 and CDR2 (germline): MGHRA, YSYEKL. The CDR3 loop spans 16 amino acids. V shed 5 bases, J shed 0 bases, and the junction held 5 bases outside the gene matches. The CDR3 loop reads CASSSIAGVSYNEQFF. The CDR3 DNA reads TGCGCCAGCAGCTCGATAGCGGGGGTCTCCTACAATGAGCAGTTCTTC.

V is TRBV5-4 and J is TRBJ1-6; no definite D call. The CDR3 runs to 14 residues. The V gene's germline CDR1 is SGHNT and CDR2 YYREEE (reference sequence). Between the trimmed V and J ends, which lost 2 bases and 9 bases, there was a span of 12 bases. CDR3 coding DNA: TGTGCCAGCAGCTTTTCTGGGCAGTTTTCACCCCTCCACTTT. Its translation is CASSFSGQFSPLHF. Supplemented by reference TRBV5-4 and TRBJ1-6, the full variable domain reads ETGVTQSPTHLIKTRGQQVTLRCSSQSGHNTVSWYQQALGQGPQFIFQYYREEENGRGNFPPRFSGLQFPNYSSELNVNALELDDSALYLCASSFSGQFSPLHFGNGTRLTVT.

J is TRBJ2-4 and V is TRBV7-2; possible D gene TRBD2, 6 bases. Trimming removed 3 bases from V and 2 bases from J, with 8 bases in between. The germline CDR1 and CDR2 sequences are SGHTA and FQGNSA. The CDR3 runs 14 residues. CDR3 DNA: TGTGCCAGCAGCTTGGAGGGTACCAAAAACATTCAGTACTTC. Translation gives CASSLEGTKNIQYF.

This sequence joins TRBV10-3 and TRBJ1-2, with 10 bases identical to TRBD1. CDR1 ENHRY and CDR2 SYGVKD come from the germline V gene. The CDR3 is made up of 15 amino acids. Germline trimming cut 5 bases from V and 3 bases from J; bases unmatched to any gene: 6. CDR3 nucleotide sequence: TGTGCCATCAGTCGGACAGGGGGGACTCACTATGGCTACACCTTC. This translates into CAISRTGGTHYGYTF.

This clone occurred a few times. V usage is TRBV25-1 and J usage is TRBJ2-7, with 10 bases that match TRBD1. The germline V gene encodes CDR1 MGHDK and CDR2 SYGVNS. There are 16 residues in the CDR3. With 1 base clipped from V and 0 bases from J, the junction kept 3 bases outside the gene matches. Here the CDR3 DNA reads TGTGCCAGCAGTGAATTGGGACAGGGGCCCTCCTACGAGCAGTACTTC. It translates to CASSELGQGPSYEQYF.

This clone was picked up one time. V is TRBV2 and J is TRBJ1-4; no definite D call. Germline assignment: CDR1 SNHLY and CDR2 FYNNEI. The CDR3 extends over 17 amino acids. Deletions cut 2 bases from V and 3 bases from J, with 16 bases between. The CDR3 loop is CASSEFGRPPPNEKLFF. The CDR3 coding sequence is TGTGCCAGCAGTGAATTTGGCAGGCCGCCGCCTAATGAAAAACTGTTTTTT.

The chain is built from TRBV9 and TRBJ2-7; tentative D call: TRBD1 (6 bases). Trimming removed 4 bases from V and 6 bases from J, with 17 bases in between. Germline V gene lookup returns CDR1 SGDLS and CDR2 YYNGEE. The CDR3 length is 14 residues. CDR3 sequence reads: CASSIGTSVTEQYF. CDR3 coding DNA: TGTGCCAGCAGCATCGGGACATCGGTCACCGAGCAGTACTTC.